The T cell receptor (beta chain) under discussion was sequenced for a study of cytomegalovirus exposure and HLA in healthy donors. Findings and limits, study-wide: Rarity marked most TCR sequences, yet some public TCRs occurred in many donors. High specificity and sensitivity for cytomegalovirus status were reported for the classifier.

Assay used: immunoSEQ multiplex PCR; TCRdb lists only in-frame clones, some missing. The repertoire includes over 110,000 clones, roughly nine tenths of them detected once, and less than 3.5% sits in the top ten. The germline V gene has CDR1 SGDLS and CDR2 YYNGEE. This CDR3 contains 15 residues. J gave up 9 bases and V 4 bases, and 13 bases lay outside the gene matches. In regard to this clone: Antigen unknown.

An approximately 130-subject validation cohort, separate from the 666-subject first cohort, supplied the donors. The source of this sequence is a young man in good health and CMV-seronegative. Sequencing was performed on PBMCs. This chain joins TRBV9 and TRBJ2-1, with 7 bases identical to TRBD2. The CDR3 sequence is CASSPRDSGHREQFF. The CDR3 DNA reads as TGTGCCAGCAGCCCACGCGATAGCGGGCACCGTGAGCAGTTCTTC.